Sequencing of this T cell receptor (beta chain) was carried out in a study of T cell changes during pregnancy in multiple sclerosis. Deletions cut 4 bases from V and 9 bases from J, with 19 bases between. The CDR3 has 15 residues. In germline, CDR1 is LNHDA, CDR2 SQIVND (reference sequence). TCRdb's table, derived via immunoSEQ multiplex PCR, lists solely in-frame clones and lacks some. The sample yields about 92,000 clones, approximately 94% seen once. Specimen: peripheral blood, collected in the third trimester of pregnancy. This sequence joins TRBV19 and TRBJ2-1; TRBD1 might be the D (6 bases). This clonotype was sampled from a female donor with multiple sclerosis, enrolled in a pregnancy study. This chain's CDR3 is CASSRTGTRNGEQFF. The CDR3 DNA reads as TGTGCCAGTAGTAGAACCGGGACACGGAACGGTGAGCAGTTCTTC.